The text below deals with one TCR beta chain. The CDR3 runs to 14 residues. Trimming took 5 bases from V and 4 from J; bases not matched to a gene: 6. The germline V gene encodes CDR1 SEHNR and CDR2 FQNEAQ (reference sequence). Measured with immunoSEQ multiplex PCR; TCRdb has only the in-frame clones, and not every one. The sample lists 150,000 or so clones; around 80% were seen once. This record belongs to a study of blood T cell repertoires in COVID-19. Recruits, aged 18 to 89 years, lived in around 24 US areas. This TCR came from a woman between 50 and 59 years old in a cohort exposed to, infected with or recovered from COVID-19 (not recorded which). Material for sequencing was PBMCs or T cells enriched from blood (not recorded which). The chain uses TRBV7-9 and TRBJ2-7, with 9 bases matching TRBD1. This CDR3 reads CASSLGQGFYEQYF. The CDR3 coding sequence is TGTGCCAGCAGCCTCGGACAGGGGTTTTACGAGCAGTACTTC.